The 25 T cell receptor beta chains below were found in one sample sequenced in a study of OX40 agonist ivuxolimab in advanced cancers. Only in-frame clones appear in the TCRdb table, and some are missing; sequencing was by immunoSEQ multiplex PCR. The repertoire consists of tens of thousands of clones, with around 86% occurring once and the leading ten covering approximately 0.4%. Material: CD4+ or CD8+ T cells sorted from blood, obtained in a trial of the OX40 agonist ivuxolimab. Receptors were obtained from an adult with an advanced solid tumor such as melanoma, head and neck, liver or kidney cancer.

The rearrangement joins TRBV7-9 to TRBJ2-4; D gene ambiguous. V was clipped by 5 bases and J by 0 bases, with 8 bases between them. Germline CDR1 reads SEHNR; CDR2 reads FQNEAQ (reference sequence). The CDR3 consists of 14 residues. The CDR3 loop is CASSGALAKNIQYF. CDR3 nucleotides: TGTGCCAGCAGCGGAGCGTTAGCCAAAAACATTCAGTACTTC.

The chain uses TRBV6-5 and TRBJ2-7; tentatively, D is TRBD1 or TRBD2 (5 bases each). Per the germline V gene, CDR1 is MNHEY and CDR2 is SVGAGI. Trimming stripped 6 bases from V and 3 bases from J, with 18 bases between. This CDR3 has 15 residues. The CDR3 region is CASSQRGDPSYEQYF. CDR3 DNA: TGTGCCAGCAGCCAGAGAGGGGATCCAAGCTACGAGCAGTACTTC.

This chain connects TRBV7-9 to TRBJ1-5, with 10 bases that match TRBD1. The CDR3 contains 13 residues. Germline CDR1 and CDR2: SEHNR and FQNEAQ (reference sequence). Trimming took 5 bases from V and 6 from J; bases not matched to a gene: 1. The chain's CDR3 is CASSRTGGQPQHF. The CDR3 nucleotides read TGTGCCAGCAGCCGGACAGGGGGTCAGCCCCAGCATTTT.

The V gene is TRBV29-1, the J gene TRBJ2-4, with 12 bases fitting TRBD1. This CDR3 has 14 amino acids. With V trimmed by 5 bases and J by 6 bases, 5 bases remained unmatched. Per the germline V gene, CDR1 is SQVTM and CDR2 is ANQGSEA. CDR3 nucleotides: TGCAGCGTTAGGGACAGGGGGCTAGCAAACATTCAGTACTTC. Its protein product is CSVRDRGLANIQYF.

The genes are TRBV11-2 and TRBJ2-5, with TRBD2 as a possible D gene (5 bases). The CDR3 runs 13 residues. Trimming stripped 5 bases from V and 5 bases from J, with 12 bases between. In germline, CDR1 is SGHAT, CDR2 FQNNGV. The CDR3: CASSPGGGETQYF. CDR3 sequence (DNA): TGTGCCAGCAGCCCAGGAGGTGGTGAGACCCAGTACTTC. Together with reference TRBV11-2 and TRBJ2-5, the CDR3 gives the full variable domain: EAGVAQSPRYKIIEKRQSVAFWCNPISGHATLYWYQQILGQGPKLLIQFQNNGVVDDSQLPKDRFSAERLKGVDSTLKIQPAKLEDSAVYLCASSPGGGETQYFGPGTRLLVL.

This clone was seen a handful of times. The chain has TRBV4-1 and TRBJ2-1; TRBD2 aligns across 12 bases. The V gene's germline CDR1 is MGHRA and CDR2 YSYEKL. Unmatched junction bases numbered 9, after V lost 4 bases and J lost 8 bases. The CDR3 length is 16 residues. The CDR3 reads CASSLSSSGGADEQFF. CDR3 in DNA: TGCGCCAGCAGCCTGTCGTCTAGCGGGGGGGCCGATGAGCAGTTCTTC.

In this sample, this clone turned up once. V gene TRBV9 combines with J gene TRBJ2-7, with 9 bases lining up with TRBD2. Germline-derived CDR1 and CDR2 are SGDLS and YYNGEE. The V segment lost 4 bases and the J segment 5 bases; nucleotides outside the gene matches: 7. The CDR3 sequence is 14 residues long. CDR3 DNA sequence: TGTGCCAGCAGCTCAGCCGGGACTAGCAACGAGCAGTACTTC. Amino acid sequence: CASSSAGTSNEQYF. Complete variable domain (other parts from reference TRBV9 and TRBJ2-7): DSGVTQTPKHLITATGQRVTLRCSPRSGDLSVYWYQQSLDQGLQFLIQYYNGEERAKGNILERFSAQQFPDLHSELNLSSLELGDSALYFCASSSAGTSNEQYFGPGTRLTVT.

The V call is TRBV9, the J call TRBJ2-5; possible D gene TRBD1, 5 bases. The CDR3 contains 14 residues. The ends were cut back, 0 bases at V and 0 bases at J, with 6 bases in the middle. In germline, CDR1 is SGDLS, CDR2 YYNGEE. CDR3 in amino acids: CASSVGTHQETQYF. The CDR3 nucleotides read TGTGCCAGCAGCGTAGGGACACACCAAGAGACCCAGTACTTC. The variable domain in full, completed from reference TRBV9 and TRBJ2-5, reads DSGVTQTPKHLITATGQRVTLRCSPRSGDLSVYWYQQSLDQGLQFLIQYYNGEERAKGNILERFSAQQFPDLHSELNLSSLELGDSALYFCASSVGTHQETQYFGPGTRLLVL.

The rearrangement joins TRBV19 to TRBJ2-7, with 10 bases fitting TRBD1. CDR1 is LNHDA, CDR2 SQIVND, per germline (reference sequence). This CDR3 region has 14 residues. V lost 7 bases to trimming and J lost 2 bases; unmatched junction nucleotides: 5. CDR3: CASKYGTGAYEQYF. DNA for the CDR3: TGTGCCAGTAAATACGGGACAGGGGCCTACGAGCAGTACTTC.

This clone was observed a single time. V and J are TRBV27 and TRBJ2-1; TRBD2 might be the D (6 bases). V gave up 8 bases and J gave up 1 base, with 12 bases separating them. Germline V gene data show CDR1 as MNHEY and CDR2 as SMNVEV (reference sequence). This CDR3 region has 14 residues. CDR3 DNA: TGTGCCAGCCTCGGAGGGACTTCCTACAATGAGCAGTTCTTC. It encodes CASLGGTSYNEQFF.

The chain employs TRBV14 and TRBJ2-5, with a tentative D call TRBD1 (5 bases). V lost 1 base to trimming and J lost 0 bases, with 12 bases between them. The CDR3 totals 16 residues. Germline assignment: CDR1 SGHDN and CDR2 FVKESK. The CDR3 nucleotides are TGTGCCAGCAGCCAAGTCGATCCAGGGTACCAAGAGACCCAGTACTTC. It codes for CASSQVDPGYQETQYF. Full variable domain (rest looked up from reference TRBV14 and TRBJ2-5): EAGVTQFPSHSVIEKGQTVTLRCDPISGHDNLYWYRRVMGKEIKFLLHFVKESKQDESGMPNNRFLAERTGGTYSTLKVQPAELEDSGVYFCASSQVDPGYQETQYFGPGTRLLVL.

The rearrangement uses TRBV7-9 and TRBJ1-2, with TRBD1 identical over 9 bases. This CDR3 has 16 amino acids. V shed 3 bases and J 4 bases; nucleotides not matched to a gene: 9. CDR1 is SEHNR, CDR2 FQNEAQ, per germline (reference sequence). The CDR3 bases are TGTGCCAGCAGCTTCCTATGGACAGGGGAGAGCTATGGCTACACCTTC. It encodes CASSFLWTGESYGYTF.

This clone was detected only a few times. J is TRBJ2-2 and V is TRBV6-6, with TRBD1 as a possible D gene (6 bases). The CDR3 length is 15 residues. The germline V gene has CDR1 MNHNY and CDR2 SVGAGI (reference sequence). Trimming removed 6 bases from V and 2 bases from J, with 13 bases in between. In DNA form, the CDR3 reads TGTGCCAGCAGGCCTGGACAGAGAAACACCGGGGAGCTGTTTTTT. Translation gives CASRPGQRNTGELFF.

The chain employs TRBV6-1 and TRBJ2-5; 12 nucleotides match TRBD2. The V gene's germline CDR1 is MNHNS and CDR2 SASEGT. The CDR3 is made up of 16 amino acids. V trimming: 4 bases; J trimming: 1 base; junction bases outside the gene matches: 4. The CDR3 loop is CASSAGLAGTQETQYF. DNA of the CDR3: TGTGCCAGCAGTGCAGGACTAGCGGGGACCCAAGAGACCCAGTACTTC.

The rearrangement uses TRBV7-8 and TRBJ2-7; 8 bases align to TRBD1. Losses at the gene ends were 2 bases for V and 4 bases for J; bases not matched to a gene: 16. Germline CDR1 reads SGHVS; CDR2 reads FQNEAQ. CDR3 length: 18 amino acids. CDR3: CASSLRVSGTGGIYEQYF. CDR3 nucleotide sequence: TGTGCCAGCAGCTTAAGGGTCTCGGGAACAGGGGGTATTTACGAGCAGTACTTC.

V and J are TRBV18 and TRBJ2-2; 10 bases are shared with TRBD1. CDR1 is KGHSH, CDR2 LQKENI, per germline. V dropped 4 bases and J dropped 6; count of bases not matched to a gene: 5. The CDR3 runs to 15 residues. CDR3 bases: TGTGCCAGCTCACTTGCCGGACAGGGGGCCGGGGAGCTGTTTTTT. Protein product: CASSLAGQGAGELFF.

This clone is a singleton in its sample. This chain uses TRBV7-9 with TRBJ1-5, with 7 nucleotides matching TRBD1. V gave up 4 bases and J gave up 11 bases; unmatched junction bases: 11. The CDR3 runs 14 residues. Per the germline V gene, CDR1 is SEHNR and CDR2 is FQNEAQ (reference sequence). The CDR3 DNA reads TGTGCCAGCAGCTCGGGACAGCCAGGGTCGGCCCAGCATTTT. This encodes CASSSGQPGSAQHF.

This clone was found a few times. This chain connects TRBV6-5 to TRBJ1-3; TRBD1 matches 7 bases. CDR3 size: 14 residues. V was pared by 5 bases and J by 3 bases, with 4 bases of the junction left unmatched. Germline CDR1 MNHEY, CDR2 SVGAGI. CDR3 sequence: CASSDRDSGNTIYF. The CDR3 DNA is TGTGCCAGCAGTGACCGGGACAGTGGAAACACCATATATTTT.

The genes are TRBV10-2 and TRBJ2-7; D might be TRBD1 (5 bases). Trimming took off 10 bases at V and 6 bases at J, with 19 bases between the two ends. CDR1 is WSHSY and CDR2 is SAAADI in the germline V gene. The CDR3 length is 13 residues. This CDR3 reads CATLSPGWSEQYF. In DNA, the CDR3 is TGCGCCACATTATCACCAGGGTGGTCCGAGCAGTACTTC.

The chain combines TRBV10-3 with TRBJ1-2, with TRBD1 matching 9 bases. The ends lost 5 bases at V and 6 bases at J; junction bases unmatched: 10. Looked up from germline, CDR1 is ENHRY and CDR2 is SYGVKD. This CDR3 is built from 15 residues. CDR3 residues: CAISSEPGQGNGYTF. The CDR3 DNA sequence: TGTGCCATCAGTTCGGAACCGGGACAGGGAAATGGCTACACCTTC.

The chain joins TRBV29-1 to TRBJ2-3; 13 nucleotides line up with TRBD2. V lost 4 bases, J lost 6 bases, and 10 bases stayed unmatched. CDR1 is SQVTM, CDR2 ANQGSEA, per germline. This CDR3 comprises 16 residues. CDR3 nucleotide sequence: TGCAGCGTTGCTTGGACTAGCGGGAGTACGCTGGATACGCAGTATTTT. The encoded protein is CSVAWTSGSTLDTQYF.

The V call is TRBV30, the J call TRBJ1-5; D remains unclear. Looked up from germline, CDR1 is GTSNPN and CDR2 is SVGIG (reference sequence). The CDR3 extends over 11 amino acids. V was shortened by 3 bases and J by 8 bases, with 8 bases between the two germline ends. CDR3 amino acids: CAWSRGEPQHF. CDR3 sequence (DNA): TGTGCCTGGAGCCGGGGTGAGCCCCAGCATTTT. The full variable domain, its missing parts supplied by reference TRBV30 and TRBJ1-5, is SQTIHQWPATLVQPVGSPLSLECTVEGTSNPNLYWYRQAAGRGLQLLFYSVGIGQISSEVPQNLSASRPQDRQFILSSKKLLLSDSGFYLCAWSRGEPQHFGDGTRLSIL.

The chain uses TRBV23-1 and TRBJ1-6; D is uncertain. TRBV23-1 is flagged as an ORF with uncertain function. The V end was cut by 0 bases, the J end by 5 bases, with 14 bases between. This CDR3 has 17 amino acids. CDR3 DNA sequence: TGCGCCAGCAGTCAATCAAGTCCGGGTACGCATAATTCACCCCTCCACTTT. It is translated as CASSQSSPGTHNSPLHF.

The rearrangement links TRBV28 to TRBJ2-5; 10 positions agree with TRBD1. The CDR3 is made up of 14 amino acids. From germline, CDR1 is MDHEN and CDR2 SYDVKM. After removal of 5 bases from V and 3 bases from J, the junction contained 3 bases not matched to a gene. CDR3 sequence (DNA): TGTGCCAGCAGTCCGGACAGGGGGGAAGAGACCCAGTACTTC. Protein sequence: CASSPDRGEETQYF. The full variable domain, completed using reference TRBV28 and TRBJ2-5, is DVKVTQSSRYLVKRTGEKVFLECVQDMDHENMFWYRQDPGLGLRLIYFSYDVKMKEKGDIPEGYSVSREKKERFSLILESASTNQTSMYLCASSPDRGEETQYFGPGTRLLVL.

The chain joins TRBV5-1 to TRBJ2-6, with D possibly TRBD2 on 6 matching bases. The ends were cut back, 1 base at V and 0 bases at J, with 11 bases in the middle. The CDR3 is 17 amino acids. Per germline, CDR1 SGHRS and CDR2 YFSETQ. The CDR3 sequence: CASSLLAKRSGANVLTF. The CDR3 nucleotides read TGCGCCAGCAGCTTGCTAGCGAAACGCTCTGGGGCCAACGTCCTGACTTTC.